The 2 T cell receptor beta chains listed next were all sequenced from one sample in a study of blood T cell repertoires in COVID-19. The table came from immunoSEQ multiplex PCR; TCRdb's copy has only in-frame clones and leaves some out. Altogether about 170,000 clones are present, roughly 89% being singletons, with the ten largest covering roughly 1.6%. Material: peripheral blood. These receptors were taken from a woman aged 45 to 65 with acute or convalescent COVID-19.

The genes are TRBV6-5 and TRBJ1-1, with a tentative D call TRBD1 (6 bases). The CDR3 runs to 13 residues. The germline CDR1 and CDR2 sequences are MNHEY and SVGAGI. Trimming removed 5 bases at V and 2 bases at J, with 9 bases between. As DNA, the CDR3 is TGTGCCAGCAGTCCCGGGACAAACACTGAAGCTTTCTTT. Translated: CASSPGTNTEAFF.

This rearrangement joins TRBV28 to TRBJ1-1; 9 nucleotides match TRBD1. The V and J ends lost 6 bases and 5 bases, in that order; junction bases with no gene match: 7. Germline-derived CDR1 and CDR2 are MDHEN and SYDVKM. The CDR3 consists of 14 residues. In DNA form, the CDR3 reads TGTGCCAGCAGCCGAGACAGGGGGTCAACTGAAGCTTTCTTT. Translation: CASSRDRGSTEAFF. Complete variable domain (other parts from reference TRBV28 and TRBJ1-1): DVKVTQSSRYLVKRTGEKVFLECVQDMDHENMFWYRQDPGLGLRLIYFSYDVKMKEKGDIPEGYSVSREKKERFSLILESASTNQTSMYLCASSRDRGSTEAFFGQGTRLTVV.